Shown below are 11 T cell receptor beta chains from a single sample sequenced in a study of graft-versus-host responses after intestinal transplantation (dated by TCRdb to about 2021). Library method: the immunoSEQ multiplex PCR assay. Not all clones reach the TCRdb copy of this immuneACCESS table, which keeps in-frame sequences only. Checked studies attribute under half of the gap to unresolved V genes and leave the rest unexplained. A total of about 14,000 clones appear in this sample, 77% of them only once. The leading ten clones occupy just under 4% of the sample. Intraepithelial and lamina propria lymphocytes were isolated from graft specimens using dithiothreitol, EDTA incubations and collagenase D digestion. The sample in question was ileum tissue, obtained about 26 days after intestinal transplant. The receptors originated from a human patient who received an intestinal transplant, so some T cells may come from the graft donor.

This chain joins TRBV5-4 and TRBJ2-2; D is possibly TRBD1 (6 bases). The CDR3 totals 13 residues. The germline V gene has CDR1 SGHNT and CDR2 YYREEE (reference sequence). V dropped 3 bases and J dropped 10 bases, with 13 bases sitting between them. The CDR3 here is CASSSLTGMELFF. As DNA, the CDR3 is TGTGCCAGCAGCTCGTTGACAGGCATGGAGCTGTTTTTT.

The chain has TRBV5-1 and TRBJ2-4; 11 bases map to TRBD2. The length of the CDR3 is 15 residues. Losses at the gene ends were 4 bases for V and 1 base for J; bases not matched to a gene: 1. Germline assignment: CDR1 SGHRS and CDR2 YFSETQ. CDR3 DNA sequence: TGCGCCAGCAGCAGACTAGCGGGGGCCAAAAACATTCAGTACTTC. It codes for CASSRLAGAKNIQYF.

The chain employs TRBV7-9 and TRBJ1-2; 7 bases are a match to TRBD1. This CDR3 has 16 residues. Germline V lookup: CDR1 SEHNR, CDR2 FQNEAQ (reference sequence). V shed 3 bases, J shed 0 bases, and the junction held 7 bases outside the gene matches. The DNA of the CDR3 is TGTGCCAGCAGCTTGAGTTGGGACAGATCTAACTATGGCTACACCTTC. Its translation: CASSLSWDRSNYGYTF.

DNA for the CDR3: TGCGCCAGCAGCTTGAACGTTTACTTGCAGTATTTT. It yields the protein CASSLNVYLQYF. The V gene is TRBV5-1, the J gene TRBJ2-3; no clear D gene. Trimming took off 1 base at V and 11 bases at J, with 11 bases between the two ends. CDR3 length: 12 residues. Looked up from germline, CDR1 is SGHRS and CDR2 is YFSETQ. The whole variable domain, filled in from reference TRBV5-1 and TRBJ2-3, reads KAGVTQTPRYLIKTRGQQVTLSCSPISGHRSVSWYQQTPGQGLQFLFEYFSETQRNKGNFPGRFSGRQFSNSRSEMNVSTLELGDSALYLCASSLNVYLQYFGPGTRLTVL.

The chain couples TRBV5-1 to TRBJ2-1, with TRBD2 as a possible D gene (6 bases). The CDR3 sequence is 16 residues long. Deletions cut 2 bases from V and 3 bases from J, with 15 bases between. CDR1 and CDR2 (germline): SGHRS, YFSETQ. CDR3 in amino acids: CASSFREVLGYNEQFF. DNA of the CDR3: TGCGCCAGCAGCTTTAGGGAGGTTCTAGGCTACAATGAGCAGTTCTTC.

This sequence joins TRBV5-8 and TRBJ2-5; a possible D gene is TRBD2 (6 bases). CDR1 and CDR2 from the germline V gene are SGHTS and YDEGEE. CDR3 length: 13 amino acids. V dropped 3 bases and J dropped 5 bases, with 11 bases sitting between them. In DNA, the CDR3 is TGTGCCAGCAGCTCCCTAGGGAGGGAGACCCAGTACTTC. Translated, it gives CASSSLGRETQYF.

In its sample, this clone was seen once. The rearrangement joins TRBV2 to TRBJ1-2; D not certain. Trimming removed 6 bases at V and 2 bases at J, with 10 bases between. The CDR3 runs to 13 residues. Germline CDR1 SNHLY, CDR2 FYNNEI. The CDR3, as DNA: TGTGCCAGCAGAGGACTGCGAAACTATGGCTACACCTTC. Protein product: CASRGLRNYGYTF.

The genes are TRBV15 and TRBJ1-3; the match to TRBD1 covers 7 bases. J lost 0 bases, V lost 8 bases, and 7 bases had no gene match. The CDR3 is 15 residues long. CDR1 and CDR2 from the germline V gene are LNHNV and YYDKDF (reference sequence). CDR3 in amino acids: CATGPGQASGNTIYF. The CDR3 nucleotides are TGTGCCACCGGACCCGGACAGGCCTCTGGAAACACCATATATTTT.

The count of this clone is one. This chain's CDR3 is CASRTGTGGEEETQYF. CDR3 nucleotides: TGTGCCAGCCGCACGGGGACAGGGGGAGAGGAAGAGACCCAGTACTTC. The chain joins TRBV9 to TRBJ2-5, with 11 bases identical to TRBD1. Germline V gene lookup returns CDR1 SGDLS and CDR2 YYNGEE. The CDR3 has 16 amino acids. J gave up 3 bases and V 7 bases, and 11 bases lay outside the gene matches.

The chain is built from TRBV5-1 and TRBJ2-1; 7 bases are a match to TRBD2. Germline CDR1 is SGHRS and CDR2 is YFSETQ. CDR3 length equals 14 residues. V was clipped by 2 bases and J by 5 bases; unmatched bases: 4. The CDR3 protein is CASSFPSGDNEQFF. The CDR3 coding sequence is TGCGCCAGCAGCTTCCCCAGCGGGGACAATGAGCAGTTCTTC.

This clone was seen more than once but under ten times. The gene calls are TRBV11-2 and TRBJ1-6, with no clear D. This CDR3 is built from 17 residues. From germline, CDR1 is SGHAT and CDR2 FQNNGV. With 1 base removed from V and 9 bases from J, the gap between germline ends came to 19 bases. CDR3 in amino acids: CASSLAAPREISSPLHF. The CDR3 DNA sequence: TGTGCCAGCAGCTTAGCAGCCCCCCGGGAAATAAGTTCACCCCTCCACTTT.